This note documents a single T cell receptor beta chain sequence. The entry originates in a study of blood T cells in healthy people across ages. The CDR3 totals 11 residues. Per the germline V gene, CDR1 is MDHEN and CDR2 is SYDVKM. Through a sample-barcoded 5' primer and a J-beta primer mix, a second PCR was run for about 6 to 11 cycles. A template-switch adaptor containing 12 random nucleotides labeled each cDNA molecule. TCRdb called the 5' RACE reads again in MiXCR, with one record for every CDR3 protein. This sample has about 780,000 distinct CDR3 sequences; roughly 25% occur once, and the top ten carry over 2.5%. The same specimen was also included in a second study, on T cells of mothers and their children. That investigation notes: Donors comprised three healthy Caucasian mothers plus their six children. The second PCR used the M1S primer, and this primer added sample barcodes and 2-4 random nucleotides. Over 9.5 million reads per mother and roughly 3 million per child were obtained.

The TCR comes from a boy aged 5-17 years in good health. The chain joins TRBV28 to TRBJ2-3; TRBD1 might be the D (7 bases). Sequencing was done on a sample of blood. CDR3 sequence reads: CAGGGADTQYF. The DNA for the CDR3 is TGTGCTGGAGGGGGCGCAGATACGCAGTATTTT.